Following are 28 T cell receptor beta chains from one sample sequenced in a study of molecular identifiers for immune sequencing clone quantification. TCRdb passed the PCR reads through MiXCR, listing each CDR3 protein once. The sample lists some 650,000 distinct CDR3 sequences; 15% to 20% were seen once. The sample was naive CD8+ T cells from blood, with Jurkat cell RNA spiked in. Subset defined: FACS-sorted CD8+CD4-CCR7+CD45RA+ naive T cells. These receptors came from a human donor in good health. Some libraries in this study had Jurkat cell RNA spiked in.

This clonotype has ten or more counts. This chain joins TRBV14 and TRBJ1-1, with a weak D call TRBD1 (5 bases). The V end was cut by 3 bases, the J end by 1 base, with 12 bases between. In germline, CDR1 is SGHDN, CDR2 FVKESK. The CDR3 runs to 15 residues. The CDR3 reads CASSHFTGPNTEAFF. CDR3 nucleotide sequence: TGTGCCAGCAGCCACTTTACAGGACCGAACACTGAAGCTTTCTTT.

This clonotype was observed many times. V usage is TRBV7-9 and J usage is TRBJ2-3; possibly TRBD2 for D (5 bases). The CDR3 contains 14 residues. Germline CDR1 reads SEHNR; CDR2 reads FQNEAQ (reference sequence). With 5 bases removed from V and 2 bases from J, the gap between germline ends came to 11 bases. The CDR3 nucleotides read TGTGCCAGCAGCCTCCTAGCCCACACAGATACGCAGTATTTT. Residues: CASSLLAHTDTQYF.

This clonotype occurred many times. V gene TRBV30 combines with J gene TRBJ2-7, with no clear D. Germline V gives CDR1 GTSNPN, CDR2 SVGIG (reference sequence). V dropped 8 bases and J dropped 5 bases, with 16 bases sitting between them. This CDR3 spans 12 amino acids. The CDR3 loop reads CATLSPGNEQYF. The DNA of the CDR3 is TGTGCCACCCTCAGTCCCGGCAACGAGCAGTACTTC.

Details on this clonotype: This CDR3 is missing its conserved last phenylalanine or tryptophan, likely due to a read error. In nucleotides, the CDR3 is TGCAGCGCCTCCGTGCAATTTTACAATGAGCAGTTCCTC. This translates into CSASVQFYNEQFL. The chain joins TRBV29-1 to TRBJ2-1; D call uncertain. The germline gives CDR1 SQVTM, CDR2 ANQGSEA. This CDR3 contains 13 residues. V gave up 7 bases and J gave up 4 bases, with 14 bases separating them.

This clonotype came up a few times. A read error is possible here, since a much larger clone lies one base away. CDR3 bases: TGTGCCAGCAGCAGCCCGAAAAACCCCTACGAGCAGTACTTC. This translates into CASSSPKNPYEQYF. The chain is built from TRBV9 and TRBJ2-7; D ambiguous. The germline V gene encodes CDR1 SGDLS and CDR2 YYNGEE. This CDR3 region has 14 residues. V was pared by 4 bases and J by 2 bases, with 13 bases between.

This clonotype was counted at least ten times. CDR3 residues: CASSYPEYRRTEAFF. The CDR3, as DNA: TGTGCCAGCAGTTACCCCGAGTATCGGCGCACTGAAGCTTTCTTT. The genes are TRBV6-6 and TRBJ1-1; D is unclear. CDR3 length equals 15 residues. Trimming took off 2 bases at V and 4 bases at J, with 14 bases between the two ends. Germline lookup yields CDR1 MNHNY and CDR2 SVGAGI (reference sequence).

This clonotype appeared many times. The chain has TRBV30 and TRBJ1-2; the D is unclear. Germline CDR1 reads GTSNPN; CDR2 reads SVGIG (reference sequence). The CDR3 spans 12 residues. Trimming cost V 1 base and J 4 bases, with 7 bases left between them. CDR3 bases: TGTGCCTGGAGTGCCAGCCGCTATGGCTACACCTTC. Amino acid sequence: CAWSASRYGYTF.

This clonotype appeared many times. The V gene is TRBV7-6, the J gene TRBJ2-7, with 7 bases matching TRBD1. Germline CDR1 reads SGHVS; CDR2 reads FNYEAQ. After removal of 2 bases from V and 3 bases from J, the junction contained 4 bases not matched to a gene. There are 14 residues in the CDR3. CDR3 in amino acids: CASSLQQGFYEQYF. For the CDR3, the DNA is TGTGCCAGCAGCTTACAACAGGGGTTCTACGAGCAGTACTTC. Full variable domain (remainder filled in from reference TRBV7-6 and TRBJ2-7): GAGVSQSPRYKVTKRGQDVALRCDPISGHVSLYWYRQALGQGPEFLTYFNYEAQQDKSGLPNDRFSAERPEGSISTLTIQRTEQRDSAMYRCASSLQQGFYEQYFGPGTRLTVT.

The chain joins TRBV4-3 to TRBJ1-1; no firm D call. With 1 base removed from V and 5 bases from J, the gap between germline ends came to 17 bases. This CDR3 is 16 amino acids long. Germline assignment: CDR1 LGHNA and CDR2 YSLEER. The CDR3 reads CASSQGRVGYATEAFF. CDR3 nucleotide sequence: TGCGCCAGCAGCCAAGGAAGGGTTGGGTATGCGACTGAAGCTTTCTTT.

This clonotype was found many times. The rearrangement uses TRBV6-5 and TRBJ2-2; no definite D call. The V gene's germline CDR1 is MNHEY and CDR2 SVGAGI. The CDR3 consists of 13 residues. Trimming took off 7 bases at V and 2 bases at J, with 8 bases between the two ends. This CDR3 is CASNQHNTGELFF. The CDR3 DNA sequence: TGTGCCAGCAACCAGCATAACACCGGGGAGCTGTTTTTT.

This clonotype occurred a few times. J is TRBJ2-5 and V is TRBV5-3; TRBD1 aligns across 9 bases. TRBV5-3 is recorded as an ORF, its role being uncertain. V was clipped by 8 bases and J by 4 bases; unmatched bases: 12. This CDR3 has 15 residues. The CDR3 loop reads CASSGPGQGGETQYF. DNA of the CDR3: TGTGCCAGCAGCGGACCGGGACAGGGTGGAGAGACCCAGTACTTC.

A few counts support this clonotype. The V call is TRBV4-1, the J call TRBJ1-6, with D maybe TRBD1 (6 bases). Trimming removed 0 bases at V and 6 bases at J, with 9 bases between. The CDR3 length is 15 residues. Germline values: CDR1 MGHRA, CDR2 YSYEKL. The CDR3 DNA reads as TGCGCCAGCAGCCAAGAGACAGGCCCTAATTCACCCCTCCACTTT. The encoded protein is CASSQETGPNSPLHF.

This clonotype was seen repeatedly, ten times or more. The chain joins TRBV5-1 to TRBJ2-3; TRBD2 is a possible D gene (5 bases). The CDR3 is made up of 16 amino acids. Looked up from germline, CDR1 is SGHRS and CDR2 is YFSETQ. The V end was cut by 4 bases, the J end by 0 bases, with 15 bases between. The CDR3 reads CASSLRGKSSTDTQYF. DNA of the CDR3: TGCGCCAGCAGCCTGAGAGGGAAGTCCAGCACAGATACGCAGTATTTT.

This clonotype occurred many times. This rearrangement joins TRBV5-4 to TRBJ2-3; D is perhaps TRBD2 (7 bases). Germline assignment: CDR1 SGHNT and CDR2 YYREEE (reference sequence). Trimming left V 0 bases short and J 1 base short, with 12 bases between. CDR3 length equals 16 residues. CDR3: CASSLGRGAGTDTQYF. The CDR3 nucleotides are TGTGCCAGCAGCTTGGGTCGGGGGGCGGGCACAGATACGCAGTATTTT.

Turning to this clonotype: This may arise from a read error, as a much more abundant clone is one base away. This chain uses TRBV9 with TRBJ2-7, with a possible D match to TRBD2 (7 bases). The CDR3 extends over 13 amino acids. Germline values: CDR1 SGDLS, CDR2 YYNGEE. V was clipped by 0 bases and J by 10 bases, with 14 bases between them. In nucleotides, the CDR3 is TGTGCCAGCAGCGTAGGCGGGGGCGGAGAACAGTACGTC. Translating it yields CASSVGGGGEQYV.

About this clonotype: This clone may be a read error of a much larger clone one base away. V usage is TRBV7-7 and J usage is TRBJ2-1, with TRBD2 as a possible D gene (6 bases). The length of the CDR3 is 17 residues. Germline V gene data show CDR1 as SSHAT and CDR2 as FNYEAQ (reference sequence). CDR3: CASGPRWSQGPYVEQFF. For the CDR3, the DNA is TGTGCTAGCGGCCCTAGGTGGAGCCAGGGACCCTATGTTGAGCAGTTCTTC.

This clonotype was found many times. The genes are TRBV20-1 and TRBJ1-1, with D perhaps matching TRBD1 (5 bases). Trimming took 1 base from V and 2 from J, leaving 17 bases between them. Germline CDR1 is DFQATT and CDR2 is SNEGSKA (reference sequence). The CDR3 runs to 16 residues. The CDR3 DNA sequence: TGCAGTGCTAGAGCTCCGGGACCGACCTACAACACTGAAGCTTTCTTT. It codes for CSARAPGPTYNTEAFF.

This clonotype appeared many times. The V gene is TRBV9, the J gene TRBJ2-5; 9 bases agree with TRBD1. CDR3 size: 16 residues. Losses at the gene ends were 4 bases for V and 1 base for J; bases not matched to a gene: 8. In germline, CDR1 is SGDLS, CDR2 YYNGEE. CDR3 nucleotides: TGTGCCAGCAGCTTGGGACAGGGCCCCACCCAAGAGACCCAGTACTTC. Translated: CASSLGQGPTQETQYF.

This clonotype has ten or more counts. Here the CDR3 reads CASSVTGSPLHF. The CDR3 DNA is TGTGCCAGCAGTGTGACGGGTTCACCCCTCCACTTT. This rearrangement joins TRBV25-1 to TRBJ1-6; unclear D gene. Germline CDR1 and CDR2: MGHDK and SYGVNS. The CDR3 runs to 12 residues. V was cut by 4 bases and J by 9 bases, with 7 bases left in between.

This clonotype was found many times. V usage is TRBV7-9 and J usage is TRBJ2-5, with TRBD1 as a possible D gene (5 bases). The germline V gene has CDR1 SEHNR and CDR2 FQNEAQ (reference sequence). V gave up 4 bases and J gave up 2 bases, with 14 bases separating them. CDR3 size: 15 residues. CDR3 nucleotide sequence: TGTGCCAGCAGCTCTAACCACAGGACACAAGAGACCCAGTACTTC. Amino acid sequence: CASSSNHRTQETQYF.

The gene calls are TRBV28 and TRBJ2-1; 8 nucleotides agree with TRBD1. Germline trimming cut 8 bases from V and 7 bases from J; bases unmatched to any gene: 16. CDR1 and CDR2 from the germline V gene are MDHEN and SYDVKM. The CDR3 covers 16 residues. CDR3 sequence: CASEDRDRYFKNEQFF. In DNA form, the CDR3 reads TGTGCCAGCGAGGATAGGGACAGGTACTTTAAGAATGAGCAGTTCTTC.

In its sample, this clonotype was seen a few times. The chain recombines TRBV10-2 with TRBJ1-2, with D uncertain. Trimming shortened V by 6 bases and J by 1 base, and 12 bases separated the two germline ends. Germline-derived CDR1 and CDR2 are WSHSY and SAAADI. This CDR3 contains 14 residues. CDR3 residues: CASRGLVDNYGYTF. CDR3 coding DNA: TGCGCCAGCAGAGGATTGGTGGATAACTATGGCTACACCTTC.

Concerning this clonotype itself: A much larger clone lies a single base off, so this may be a read error. The chain links TRBV7-9 to TRBJ2-5; 8 nucleotides match TRBD1. The CDR3 contains 16 residues. The germline gives CDR1 SEHNR, CDR2 FQNEAQ (reference sequence). The CDR3 nucleotides are TGTGCCAGCAGCTTACGGTCGCAGGGGGCCCAAGAGACCCAGCACTTC. As protein: CASSLRSQGAQETQHF.

This chain connects TRBV7-9 to TRBJ1-2, with 10 bases identical to TRBD1. V was pared by 2 bases and J by 1 base, with 10 bases of the junction left unmatched. Germline V gene sequence: CDR1 SEHNR, CDR2 FQNEAQ (reference sequence). This CDR3 has 18 amino acids. In DNA form, the CDR3 reads TGTGCCAGCAGCTTATCCTCAGGACAGGGGGGTTTTAACTATGGCTACACCTTC. Its translation: CASSLSSGQGGFNYGYTF. The whole variable domain, remainder taken from reference TRBV7-9 and TRBJ1-2, is DTGVSQNPRHKITKRGQNVTFRCDPISEHNRLYWYRQTLGQGPEFLTYFQNEAQLEKSRLLSDRFSAERPKGSFSTLEIQRTEQGDSAMYLCASSLSSGQGGFNYGYTFGSGTRLTVV.

This clonotype has at least ten counts. CDR3 bases: TGTGCCAGCAGTTTGAACAAGCAGTACGAGCAGTACTTC. Amino acid sequence: CASSLNKQYEQYF. The genes are TRBV28 and TRBJ2-7; D uncertain. CDR1 MDHEN and CDR2 SYDVKM come from the germline V gene. There are 13 residues in the CDR3. V lost 3 bases and J 4 bases, leaving 10 bases between the germline ends.

The rearrangement uses TRBV13 and TRBJ1-1; D uncertain. V was shortened by 5 bases and J by 1 base, with 17 bases between the two germline ends. CDR3 size: 16 residues. From germline, CDR1 is PRHDT and CDR2 FYEKMQ (reference sequence). The CDR3 sequence is CASSLAERAGNTEAFF. The DNA of the CDR3 is TGTGCCAGCAGCCTCGCCGAACGGGCAGGGAACACTGAAGCTTTCTTT.

This clonotype has a count of ten or more. The chain links TRBV5-1 to TRBJ2-3; 7 bases map to TRBD2. Germline V gives CDR1 SGHRS, CDR2 YFSETQ. V was clipped by 6 bases and J by 5 bases; unmatched bases: 9. This CDR3 contains 14 residues. In DNA form, the CDR3 reads TGCGCCAGCAAGCGGGAAGCCGGAGGAGATACGCAGTATTTT. Translation gives CASKREAGGDTQYF.

This clonotype has ten or more counts. The chain uses TRBV20-1 and TRBJ2-4; 12 bases fit TRBD2. Looked up from germline, CDR1 is DFQATT and CDR2 is SNEGSKA (reference sequence). With 1 base clipped from V and 1 base from J, the junction kept 5 bases outside the gene matches. The CDR3 length is 17 residues. The CDR3 nucleotides are TGCAGTGCTAGAGCACTAGCGGGGGGCCACGCCAAAAACATTCAGTACTTC. It encodes CSARALAGGHAKNIQYF.